Sequencing of this T cell receptor beta chain was carried out in a study of shared clonotypes between healthy human individuals. Repertoires were generated with immunoSEQ multiplex PCR, while TCRdb's copy carries only in-frame clones and drops some. Counted here are 150,000 to 200,000 clones, over 85% occurring once; the ten biggest clones make up 0.067%. This clone came up a few times. The material sequenced was naive CD4+ T cells sorted from blood. As to subset: CD45RA+ positively selected. This TCR came from a woman aged 25 to 39 in good health.

CDR3: CASSSTGVEGYTF. The DNA for the CDR3 is TGTGCCAGCAGCTCGACCGGGGTAGAGGGCTACACCTTC. The chain joins TRBV27 to TRBJ1-2; D is unclear. V lost 6 bases and J 8 bases, leaving 16 bases between the germline ends. The germline V gene encodes CDR1 MNHEY and CDR2 SMNVEV (reference sequence). The CDR3 length is 13 residues.